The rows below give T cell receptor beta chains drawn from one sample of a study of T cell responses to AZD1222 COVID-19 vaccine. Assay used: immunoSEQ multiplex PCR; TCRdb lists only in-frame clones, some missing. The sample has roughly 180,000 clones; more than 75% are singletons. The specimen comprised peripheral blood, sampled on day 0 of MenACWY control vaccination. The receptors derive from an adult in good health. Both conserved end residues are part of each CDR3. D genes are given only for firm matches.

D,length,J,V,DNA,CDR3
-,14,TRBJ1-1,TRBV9,TGTGCCAGCAGCCAAGAGGGGGGGAACACTGAAGCTTTCTTT,CASSQEGGNTEAFF
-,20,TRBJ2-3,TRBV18,TGTGCCAGCTCCCCCGGGACCCCATCATTCCGATCCCCGAGCACAGATACGCAGTATTTT,CASSPGTPSFRSPSTDTQYF
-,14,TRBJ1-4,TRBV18,TGTGCCAGCTCACCCCTAGGGGGAACGGAAAAACTGTTTTTT,CASSPLGGTEKLFF
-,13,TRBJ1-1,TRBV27,TGTGCCAGCAGTTTATTAGTGAACACTGAAGCTTTCTTT,CASSLLVNTEAFF
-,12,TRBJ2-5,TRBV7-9,TGTGCCAGCAGCTTCCCCTTAGAGACCCAGTACTTC,CASSFPLETQYF
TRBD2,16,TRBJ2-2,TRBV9,TGTGCCAGCAGCGAGGTCCGAACTAGCGGTTTCGGGGAGCTGTTTTTT,CASSEVRTSGFGELFF
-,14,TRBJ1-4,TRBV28,TGTGCCAGCACCGTCGGGGGGGCCGAGGAAAAACTGTTTTTT,CASTVGGAEEKLFF
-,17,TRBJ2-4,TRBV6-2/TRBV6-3,TGTGCCAGCAGTTACTTCAGACTGGGCTTAGCCAAAAACATTCAGTACTTC,CASSYFRLGLAKNIQYF
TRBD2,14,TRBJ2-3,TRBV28,TGTGCCAGTGGTGCAGCGGGAGTGAAAGATACGCAGTATTTT,CASGAAGVKDTQYF
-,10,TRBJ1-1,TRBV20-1,TGCAGTGCCACCACAGGGAAAGCTTTCTTT,CSATTGKAFF